This T cell receptor beta chain is drawn from a study of shared clonotypes between healthy human individuals. Findings of the study overall: What rarefaction showed was incomplete sorted-subset sequencing despite large depth. Clonotypes not shared had lower generation probabilities than those common to all four donors.

Note on this clone: Its antigen is currently unknown.

The run depth of the assay was deep. Libraries were prepared by immunoSEQ multiplex PCR; TCRdb keeps only in-frame clonotypes and omits some of them. The table records 2 million to 3 million clones, 93% of them present only once. The sequencing input was naive CD4+ T cells from PBMCs. The subset: CD45RA+ positively selected. The TCR was taken from a man aged 18 to 30 in good health. Some clones in this sample may be carry-over from other donors' samples.

Here the CDR3 DNA reads TGTGCCAGCAGCGCGTTCAGGGAGCGGTCGGGGTACACCATATATTTT. Protein sequence: CASSAFRERSGYTIYF. The chain links TRBV5-6 to TRBJ1-3; D perhaps matches TRBD1 (5 bases). Trimming removed 4 bases from V and 8 bases from J, with 22 bases in between. This CDR3 region has 16 residues. Germline-derived CDR1 and CDR2 are SGHDT and YYEEEE.